A single sample gave rise to the 31 T cell receptor beta chains below, sequenced in a study of cytomegalovirus exposure and HLA in healthy donors. PCR employed 60 Vbeta and 13 Jbeta primers. This table comes from immunoSEQ multiplex PCR, and its TCRdb copy is limited to in-frame clones, with some not included. The data show about 200,000 clones, with approximately 80% seen just once and 0.71% held by the top ten. The material sequenced was PBMCs. Receptors originate from a boy aged 2 to 9 in good health and CMV-seronegative.

As regards this clone: This same CDR3 is encoded by further DNA sequences in the sample. The genes are TRBV29-1 and TRBJ1-1; TRBD1 agrees at 8 bases. The CDR3 is 11 residues long. Germline V gene lookup returns CDR1 SQVTM and CDR2 ANQGSEA. Germline trimming cut 4 bases from V and 11 bases from J; bases unmatched to any gene: 6. CDR3 bases: TGCAGCGTTGGGAGACAGGGGAAGGCTTTCTTT. Protein product: CSVGRQGKAFF.

The genes are TRBV5-4 and TRBJ1-4; 7 bases map to TRBD1. J was trimmed by 10 bases and V by 0 bases; bases with no gene match: 12. CDR1 is SGHNT and CDR2 is YYREEE in the germline V gene (reference sequence). The CDR3 length is 16 residues. The CDR3 DNA reads as TGTGCCAGCAGCTTGGCCGGTTGGCAGGGGGGAGGAAAACTGTTTTTT. It yields the protein CASSLAGWQGGGKLFF.

V gene TRBV10-3 combines with J gene TRBJ1-6; 7 bases match TRBD1. After removal of 2 bases from V and 7 bases from J, the junction contained 5 bases not matched to a gene. Germline V gene data show CDR1 as ENHRY and CDR2 as SYGVKD. The CDR3 length is 15 residues. CDR3 sequence (DNA): TGTGCCATCAGTGAGACCACAGGGGCGAATTCACCCCTCCACTTT. As protein: CAISETTGANSPLHF.

V gene TRBV7-8 combines with J gene TRBJ2-5; D gene uncertain. The V gene's germline CDR1 is SGHVS and CDR2 FQNEAQ. V lost 5 bases and J 0 bases, leaving 13 bases between the germline ends. The CDR3 has 15 residues. The CDR3 is CASSPPYMYQETQYF. The CDR3 bases are TGTGCCAGCAGCCCCCCTTACATGTACCAAGAGACCCAGTACTTC.

In the case of this clone: Additional DNA sequences in this sample encode the identical CDR3. V is TRBV5-1 and J is TRBJ2-5; D remains unclear. Trimming pared 0 bases from V and 2 bases from J, leaving 5 bases between. The CDR3 covers 13 residues. CDR1 is SGHRS, CDR2 YFSETQ, per germline. The DNA for the CDR3 is TGCGCCAGCAGCTTGGGGCAGCAAGAGACCCAGTACTTC. Amino acids: CASSLGQQETQYF.

This clone was picked up one time. The chain is built from TRBV13 and TRBJ2-7; TRBD2 agrees at 8 bases. Looked up from germline, CDR1 is PRHDT and CDR2 is FYEKMQ (reference sequence). The CDR3 contains 14 residues. V trimming: 5 bases; J trimming: 2 bases; junction bases outside the gene matches: 5. The CDR3 DNA follows: TGTGCCAGCAGCCGACTAGCGATCCCCTACGAGCAGTACTTC. It translates to CASSRLAIPYEQYF.

The rearrangement links TRBV9 to TRBJ2-7; D might be TRBD2 (6 bases). Per germline, CDR1 SGDLS and CDR2 YYNGEE. Trimming shortened V by 4 bases and J by 3 bases, and 23 bases separated the two germline ends. CDR3 length: 17 residues. CDR3 region: CASSRFEGSAGFYEQYF. CDR3 nucleotide sequence: TGTGCCAGCAGCCGTTTTGAGGGGTCAGCGGGTTTCTACGAGCAGTACTTC.

V and J are TRBV5-6 and TRBJ1-1; 9 nucleotides agree with TRBD1. Losses at the gene ends were 4 bases for V and 4 bases for J; bases not matched to a gene: 17. CDR1 and CDR2 from the germline V gene are SGHDT and YYEEEE. The CDR3 runs 18 residues. CDR3 sequence: CASSKTGGISLTGTEAFF. For the CDR3, the DNA is TGTGCCAGCAGCAAAACAGGGGGCATCTCCTTGACGGGCACTGAAGCTTTCTTT.

The genes are TRBV11-3 and TRBJ2-1, with TRBD2 matching over 9 bases. The length of the CDR3 is 15 residues. CDR1 and CDR2 from the germline V gene are SGHNT and YENEEA. Trimming took 5 bases from V and 1 from J; bases not matched to a gene: 3. CDR3 bases: TGTGCCAGCAGCGCGGGACTAGCATCCTACAATGAGCAGTTCTTC. Its translation is CASSAGLASYNEQFF. The whole variable domain, filled in from reference TRBV11-3 and TRBJ2-1, reads EAGVVQSPRYKIIEKKQPVAFWCNPISGHNTLYWYLQNLGQGPELLIRYENEEAVDDSQLPKDRFSAERLKGVDSTLKIQPAELGDSAVYLCASSAGLASYNEQFFGPGTRLTVL.

This clone was detected only once. The V call is TRBV29-1, the J call TRBJ2-6, with TRBD1 identical over 7 bases. The CDR3 is made up of 15 amino acids. The V gene end was trimmed by 6 bases and the J gene end by 3 bases; junction bases not matched to a gene: 8. CDR1 and CDR2 (germline): SQVTM, ANQGSEA. Written as DNA, the CDR3 is TGCAGCGTAGATGTAGGGGGCGGTGGGGCCAACGTCCTGACTTTC. It yields the protein CSVDVGGGGANVLTF.

The V call is TRBV2, the J call TRBJ1-1; D call uncertain. The germline V gene has CDR1 SNHLY and CDR2 FYNNEI. This CDR3 contains 13 residues. Trimming pared 6 bases from V and 5 bases from J, leaving 13 bases between. For the CDR3, the DNA is TGTGCCAGCAGCTCAAACGCGGGTACTGAAGCTTTCTTT. This translates into CASSSNAGTEAFF.

The chain recombines TRBV6-6 with TRBJ2-3; 15 bases agree with TRBD2. CDR3 length equals 16 residues. V shed 4 bases, J shed 5 bases, and the junction held 4 bases outside the gene matches. CDR1 is MNHNY and CDR2 is SVGAGI in the germline V gene (reference sequence). The CDR3 sequence: CASSWTSGGALDTQYF. The CDR3, as DNA: TGTGCCAGCAGTTGGACTAGCGGGGGGGCTCTAGATACGCAGTATTTT.

The gene calls are TRBV13 and TRBJ2-1; D is unclear. In germline, CDR1 is PRHDT, CDR2 FYEKMQ (reference sequence). This CDR3 region has 15 residues. The V gene lost 5 bases and the J gene lost 7 bases, with 18 bases spanning the gap. Here the CDR3 DNA reads TGTGCCAGCAGCCCCGGCGGTGTGGGTTTTAATGAGCAGTTCTTC. Protein sequence: CASSPGGVGFNEQFF.

The V and J genes are TRBV6-5 and TRBJ1-2; D may be TRBD1 (5 bases). Germline assignment: CDR1 MNHEY and CDR2 SVGAGI. CDR3 size: 15 residues. V dropped 0 bases and J dropped 8 bases, with 16 bases sitting between them. This chain's CDR3 is CASSYSYRSGGGYTF. DNA for the CDR3: TGTGCCAGCAGTTACTCTTACAGGTCGGGGGGGGGCTACACCTTC.

V usage is TRBV7-6 and J usage is TRBJ2-1, with D perhaps TRBD2 (5 bases). This CDR3 contains 14 residues. Germline V gene data show CDR1 as SGHVS and CDR2 as FNYEAQ. Trimming stripped 0 bases from V and 5 bases from J, with 8 bases between. The CDR3 DNA follows: TGTGCCAGCAGCTTAGCGCGGGCCCACAATGAGCAGTTCTTC. Its translation: CASSLARAHNEQFF.

This chain uses TRBV6-5 with TRBJ2-1; TRBD1 agrees at 7 bases. Germline CDR1 and CDR2: MNHEY and SVGAGI. Trimming at V came to 10 bases and at J to 3 bases, leaving 9 bases not matched to a gene. This CDR3 is built from 14 residues. The CDR3 loop is CATGDGTDYNEQFF. In DNA, the CDR3 is TGTGCCACCGGGGACGGGACAGACTACAATGAGCAGTTCTTC.

The chain employs TRBV9 and TRBJ2-5, with D possibly matching TRBD2 (7 bases). The V gene lost 6 bases and the J gene lost 4 bases, with 19 bases spanning the gap. The CDR3 loop spans 15 amino acids. CDR1 is SGDLS, CDR2 YYNGEE, per germline. The CDR3 region is CASTVGGGAGETQYF. CDR3 sequence (DNA): TGTGCCAGCACCGTGGGCGGGGGCGCAGGAGAGACCCAGTACTTC.

The chain has TRBV30 and TRBJ1-5; 11 nucleotides line up with TRBD1. The V and J ends lost 4 bases and 4 bases, in that order; junction bases with no gene match: 9. The CDR3 is 16 residues long. Germline loops: CDR1 GTSNPN, CDR2 SVGIG (reference sequence). The CDR3 DNA reads TGTGCCTGGACCGAGGGACAGGGGGTGTTTAATCAGCCCCAGCATTTT. Translation gives CAWTEGQGVFNQPQHF.

This clone was observed a handful of times. V gene TRBV6-5 combines with J gene TRBJ1-3; D not certain. Germline CDR1 is MNHEY and CDR2 is SVGAGI. With 6 bases removed from V and 1 base from J, the gap between germline ends came to 4 bases. This CDR3 has 12 amino acids. CDR3: CASSPSGNTIYF. The CDR3 DNA reads as TGTGCCAGCAGCCCATCTGGAAACACCATATATTTT.

This clone was counted between two and nine times. The chain uses TRBV7-9 and TRBJ1-1; unclear D gene. Germline V gene data show CDR1 as SEHNR and CDR2 as FQNEAQ (reference sequence). The CDR3 is made up of 14 amino acids. Trimming pared 1 base from V and 4 bases from J, leaving 10 bases between. This chain's CDR3 is CASSLGMGSTEAFF. The CDR3 nucleotides read TGTGCCAGCAGCTTAGGGATGGGGAGCACTGAAGCTTTCTTT.

The gene calls are TRBV27 and TRBJ2-7; D gene uncertain. Germline V CDR1 and CDR2: MNHEY, SMNVEV (reference sequence). The germline V and J ends were trimmed by 6 bases and 3 bases, with 6 bases remaining between them. This CDR3 has 11 amino acids. The CDR3 reads CASSPGYEQYF. In DNA, the CDR3 is TGTGCCAGCAGCCCCGGCTACGAGCAGTACTTC.

The J gene is TRBJ1-1, the V gene TRBV10-1; TRBD1 is a possible D gene (6 bases). V lost 1 base to trimming and J lost 5 bases, with 8 bases between them. In germline, CDR1 is WNHNN, CDR2 SYGVQD (reference sequence). The CDR3 loop spans 13 amino acids. This CDR3 reads CASSELRGTEAFF. CDR3 bases: TGCGCCAGCAGTGAGTTAAGGGGGACTGAAGCTTTCTTT.

This clone was picked up a small number of times. The CDR3 DNA follows: TGTGCCAGCAGCTTGGTTGGGCTAGCGGGGGGGTACGGCACAGATACGCAGTATTTT. Translation: CASSLVGLAGGYGTDTQYF. The chain couples TRBV7-3 to TRBJ2-3, with 12 bases that match TRBD2. Germline values: CDR1 SGHTA, CDR2 FQGTGA. CDR3 length equals 19 residues. V lost 3 bases, J lost 1 base, and 11 bases stayed unmatched.

The chain couples TRBV5-6 to TRBJ1-5; no clear D gene. Germline CDR1 and CDR2: SGHDT and YYEEEE. The CDR3 extends over 13 amino acids. Between the trimmed V and J ends, which lost 2 bases and 1 base, there was a span of 4 bases. DNA of the CDR3: TGTGCCAGCAGCTTTCAAAGCAATCAGCCCCAGCATTTT. This sequence encodes CASSFQSNQPQHF.

A few counts support this clone. The chain combines TRBV4-3 with TRBJ1-1; tentatively, D is TRBD1 (5 bases). Deletions cut 1 base from V and 0 bases from J, with 6 bases between. Germline CDR1 and CDR2: LGHNA and YSLEER. The CDR3 spans 14 residues. CDR3 coding DNA: TGCGCCAGCAGCCAAGCAGGGTTGAACACTGAAGCTTTCTTT. Translation gives CASSQAGLNTEAFF.

The chain recombines TRBV6-1 with TRBJ2-1; D possibly corresponds to TRBD2 (6 bases). This CDR3 region has 12 residues. Between the trimmed V and J ends, which lost 2 bases and 8 bases, there was a span of 7 bases. Germline V CDR1 and CDR2: MNHNS, SASEGT. The CDR3 bases are TGTGCCAGCAGTGAACGGGGGTATGAGCAGTTCTTC. Its protein is CASSERGYEQFF.

The chain joins TRBV5-6 to TRBJ1-2; D remains ambiguous. This CDR3 is built from 14 residues. Deletions cut 4 bases from V and 8 bases from J, with 18 bases between. Germline CDR1 SGHDT, CDR2 YYEEEE. The CDR3 reads CASSQATGGEGYTF. DNA for the CDR3: TGTGCCAGCAGCCAGGCCACGGGAGGTGAAGGCTACACCTTC.

V and J are TRBV6-5 and TRBJ2-1, with TRBD1 as a possible D gene (6 bases). Between the trimmed V and J ends, which lost 0 bases and 5 bases, there was a span of 8 bases. Germline CDR1 reads MNHEY; CDR2 reads SVGAGI. The CDR3 runs to 14 residues. The CDR3 region has the DNA TGTGCCAGCAGTTACTCGAACAGGGACAATGAGCAGTTCTTC. Residues: CASSYSNRDNEQFF.

The chain combines TRBV13 with TRBJ2-4; 8 bases match TRBD2. CDR1 and CDR2 (germline): PRHDT, FYEKMQ (reference sequence). V shed 1 base and J 3 bases; nucleotides not matched to a gene: 11. This CDR3 contains 18 residues. The CDR3 nucleotides read TGTGCCAGCAGCTTAGTCGGGGGGGCTAATTGGGGCAAAAACATTCAGTACTTC. Translation gives CASSLVGGANWGKNIQYF. The full variable domain, in which reference TRBV13 and TRBJ2-4 provide the parts outside the CDR3, is AAGVIQSPRHLIKEKRETATLKCYPIPRHDTVYWYQQGPGQDPQFLISFYEKMQSDKGSIPDRFSAQQFSDYHSELNMSSLELGDSALYFCASSLVGGANWGKNIQYFGAGTRLSVL.

The V gene is TRBV6-1, the J gene TRBJ2-5; 10 bases are shared with TRBD1. Gene TRBJ2-7 matches the end of the DNA better, so the J call may be wrong. This CDR3 spans 15 amino acids. The germline gives CDR1 MNHNS, CDR2 SASEGT. DNA for the CDR3: TGTGCCAGCAGTCAGGCCGGGACAGGGGCCTACGAGCAGTACTTC. Amino acids: CASSQAGTGAYEQYF.

This rearrangement joins TRBV1 to TRBJ2-3; the table gives TRBD2 as D, unverified against the DNA. TRBV1 is a pseudogene segment. This CDR3 has 16 amino acids. The CDR3 bases are TGCACCAGCAGCCAAGATTCGGCTAGCGTTGGGGATACGCAGTATTTT. This codes for CTSSQDSASVGDTQYF.